This T cell receptor beta chain was recovered during a study of Tregs in tolerant kidney transplant recipients. Points from the study as a whole: Changing PCR primers prevented nucleotide comparison between some patients' samples.

Sequencing used immunoSEQ multiplex PCR; TCRdb keeps in-frame clones, though not all of them. Of under 80,000 clones in the sample, 80% to 90% are singletons; the top ten hold under 2.5%. This CDR3 is built from 15 residues. With V trimmed by 6 bases and J by 7 bases, 7 bases remained unmatched. The V gene's germline CDR1 is ENHRY and CDR2 SYGVKD. On this clone itself: Its target is unknown.

Sequencing was performed on Tregs from blood, taken before the transplant. The sequence was obtained from a human donor who received a combined kidney and bone marrow transplant. V is TRBV10-3 and J is TRBJ2-2; TRBD2 matches at 11 bases. The chain's CDR3 is CAISPWTSGFGELFF. The CDR3 DNA follows: TGTGCCATCAGCCCCTGGACTAGCGGGTTCGGGGAGCTGTTTTTT.